This is a list of T cell receptor beta chains from one sample in a study of cytomegalovirus exposure and HLA in healthy donors. Clones were sequenced by immunoSEQ multiplex PCR, and TCRdb holds only the in-frame ones, with some missing. The sample holds around 200,000 clones; roughly 80% are singletons and the top ten take about 0.23%. Sequenced input: PBMCs. These TCRs come from a girl aged 2-10 years in good health and CMV-seronegative. The CDR3 runs from the conserved cysteine through the conserved F or W. Fields, in order: D gene, V gene, clone size, J gene, CDR3 protein, CDR3 DNA. A D gene is named only where the DNA matches it firmly. The size field is filled for only some rows; it gives once, few, many or a size class.

d_call: -
v_call: TRBV25-1
clone_size: -
j_call: TRBJ1-6
cdr3_aa: CASRQSENSPLHF
cdr3_nt: TGTGCCAGCAGACAGTCGGAAAATTCACCCCTCCACTTT

d_call: -
v_call: TRBV29-1
clone_size: -
j_call: TRBJ1-3
cdr3_aa: CSVEWLSGALGNTIYF
cdr3_nt: TGCAGCGTTGAATGGTTGTCAGGGGCATTGGGAAACACCATATATTTT

d_call: -
v_call: TRBV19
clone_size: -
j_call: TRBJ2-3
cdr3_aa: CATRRRGITDTQYF
cdr3_nt: TGTGCCACCCGAAGAAGGGGGATTACAGATACGCAGTATTTT

d_call: TRBD1
v_call: TRBV4-1
clone_size: -
j_call: TRBJ2-5
cdr3_aa: CASSHLDRGRETQYF
cdr3_nt: TGCGCCAGCAGCCACCTGGACAGGGGACGGGAGACCCAGTACTTC

d_call: -
v_call: TRBV27
clone_size: once
j_call: TRBJ2-4
cdr3_aa: CASSFGWGTKNIQYF
cdr3_nt: TGTGCCAGCAGTTTCGGGTGGGGCACCAAAAACATTCAGTACTTC

d_call: -
v_call: TRBV7-9
clone_size: -
j_call: TRBJ1-3
cdr3_aa: CASSSSRGSGNTIYF
cdr3_nt: TGTGCCAGCAGCTCCTCCCGCGGCTCTGGAAACACCATATATTTT

d_call: TRBD1
v_call: TRBV29-1
clone_size: -
j_call: TRBJ1-1
cdr3_aa: CSATAGTDSEAFF
cdr3_nt: TGCAGCGCAACAGCAGGGACAGATAGTGAAGCTTTCTTT

d_call: -
v_call: TRBV2
clone_size: -
j_call: TRBJ1-4
cdr3_aa: CASSDQSANEKLFF
cdr3_nt: TGTGCCAGCAGTGATCAATCGGCTAATGAAAAACTGTTTTTT

d_call: -
v_call: TRBV25-1
clone_size: few
j_call: TRBJ1-5
cdr3_aa: CERNLGGNSNQPQHF
cdr3_nt: TGTGAGCGCAACCTGGGGGGTAATAGCAATCAGCCCCAGCATTTT

d_call: TRBD1
v_call: TRBV2
clone_size: -
j_call: TRBJ1-1
cdr3_aa: CASKWEQGAEGAFF
cdr3_nt: TGTGCCAGCAAATGGGAACAGGGGGCCGAGGGAGCTTTCTTT

d_call: -
v_call: TRBV6-1
clone_size: -
j_call: TRBJ2-3
cdr3_aa: CASSGQTSTDTQYF
cdr3_nt: TGTGCCAGCAGTGGCCAGACTAGCACAGATACGCAGTATTTT

d_call: TRBD2
v_call: TRBV25-1
clone_size: -
j_call: TRBJ2-5
cdr3_aa: CASSEGTSGGPSGDQYF
cdr3_nt: TGTGCCAGCAGTGAAGGGACTAGCGGGGGGCCTTCGGGGGACCAGTACTTC

d_call: -
v_call: TRBV7-9
clone_size: -
j_call: TRBJ1-1
cdr3_aa: CASRPRQGLKGNTEAFF
cdr3_nt: TGTGCCAGCAGACCCCGTCAGGGCTTGAAGGGGAACACTGAAGCTTTCTTT

d_call: TRBD1
v_call: TRBV29-1
clone_size: -
j_call: TRBJ2-3
cdr3_aa: CSVEVGQGYADTQYF
cdr3_nt: TGCAGCGTTGAGGTTGGACAGGGGTATGCAGATACGCAGTATTTT

d_call: TRBD1
v_call: TRBV5-4
clone_size: few
j_call: TRBJ1-2
cdr3_aa: CASTQETRGRGDGYTF
cdr3_nt: TGTGCCAGCACCCAAGAAACGAGGGGGCGGGGAGATGGCTACACCTTC

d_call: TRBD2
v_call: TRBV30
clone_size: -
j_call: TRBJ2-1
cdr3_aa: CAWSGSGRNEQFF
cdr3_nt: TGTGCCTGGAGTGGTAGCGGGAGAAATGAGCAGTTCTTC

d_call: TRBD1
v_call: TRBV5-1
clone_size: -
j_call: TRBJ2-3
cdr3_aa: CASSPSIGDRGRNTQYF
cdr3_nt: TGCGCCAGCAGCCCTTCTATCGGGGACAGGGGTAGAAATACGCAGTATTTT

d_call: -
v_call: TRBV5-4
clone_size: -
j_call: TRBJ1-2
cdr3_aa: CASSLVGVGSYTF
cdr3_nt: TGTGCCAGCAGCTTGGTAGGTGTGGGCTCCTACACCTTC

d_call: -
v_call: TRBV5-6
clone_size: -
j_call: TRBJ2-7
cdr3_aa: CASSALESPDEQYF
cdr3_nt: TGTGCCAGCAGCGCCCTCGAGTCTCCCGACGAGCAGTACTTC

d_call: -
v_call: TRBV9
clone_size: -
j_call: TRBJ2-1
cdr3_aa: CASSVPGGTNEQFF
cdr3_nt: TGTGCTAGCAGCGTCCCAGGCGGGACCAATGAGCAGTTCTTC

d_call: -
v_call: TRBV5-6
clone_size: -
j_call: TRBJ2-5
cdr3_aa: CASSLASEGTQYF
cdr3_nt: TGTGCCAGCAGCTTGGCTAGCGAGGGGACCCAGTACTTC

d_call: -
v_call: TRBV6-1
clone_size: few
j_call: TRBJ1-1
cdr3_aa: CASSGRGGMNTEAFF
cdr3_nt: TGTGCCAGCAGTGGACGGGGGGGGATGAACACTGAAGCTTTCTTT

d_call: -
v_call: TRBV19
clone_size: few
j_call: TRBJ2-2
cdr3_aa: CASGEYTGELFF
cdr3_nt: TGTGCTTCGGGGGAATACACCGGGGAGCTGTTTTTT

d_call: TRBD2
v_call: TRBV30
clone_size: once
j_call: TRBJ2-2
cdr3_aa: CAWSSIKTSGTGELFF
cdr3_nt: TGTGCCTGGAGTTCAATTAAGACTAGCGGCACCGGGGAGCTGTTTTTT

d_call: -
v_call: TRBV2
clone_size: -
j_call: TRBJ1-2
cdr3_aa: CASTVLRRGNDYGYTF
cdr3_nt: TGTGCCAGCACGGTCCTACGTCGGGGAAACGACTATGGCTACACCTTC

d_call: TRBD1
v_call: TRBV19
clone_size: few
j_call: TRBJ1-1
cdr3_aa: CASRMTGEGGTEAFF
cdr3_nt: TGTGCCAGTAGGATGACAGGGGAGGGGGGCACTGAAGCTTTCTTT

d_call: -
v_call: TRBV19
clone_size: few
j_call: TRBJ2-1
cdr3_aa: CASSAAYNEQFF
cdr3_nt: TGTGCCAGTAGTGCGGCCTACAATGAGCAGTTCTTC

d_call: TRBD1
v_call: TRBV5-5
clone_size: few
j_call: TRBJ2-7
cdr3_aa: CASSLQGQGASYEQYF
cdr3_nt: TGTGCCAGCAGCTTGCAGGGACAGGGGGCATCGTACGAGCAGTACTTC

d_call: TRBD1
v_call: TRBV7-9
clone_size: -
j_call: TRBJ1-1
cdr3_aa: CASSARTGDVTEAFF
cdr3_nt: TGTGCCAGCAGCGCACGGACAGGGGATGTCACTGAAGCTTTCTTT

d_call: -
v_call: TRBV2
clone_size: -
j_call: TRBJ1-2
cdr3_aa: CASSDVRRYGYTF
cdr3_nt: TGTGCCAGCAGTGACGTCCGGAGGTATGGCTACACCTTC

d_call: -
v_call: TRBV7-2
clone_size: -
j_call: TRBJ2-1
cdr3_aa: CASSSSLHEQFF
cdr3_nt: TGTGCCAGCAGCTCCTCCCTCCATGAGCAGTTCTTC

d_call: -
v_call: TRBV6-5
clone_size: few
j_call: TRBJ1-6
cdr3_aa: CASSYLRGGNSPLHF
cdr3_nt: TGTGCCAGCAGTTATTTACGCGGGGGAAATTCACCCCTCCACTTT

d_call: -
v_call: TRBV6-1
clone_size: few
j_call: TRBJ1-1
cdr3_aa: CASSEDRDIIEAFF
cdr3_nt: TGTGCCAGCAGTGAAGACCGGGACATAATTGAAGCTTTCTTT

d_call: -
v_call: TRBV5-1
clone_size: -
j_call: TRBJ1-4
cdr3_aa: CASSLEQGTRGKLFF
cdr3_nt: TGCGCCAGCAGCTTGGAACAGGGTACAAGGGGAAAACTGTTTTTT

d_call: TRBD2
v_call: TRBV25-1
clone_size: -
j_call: TRBJ2-1
cdr3_aa: CASSGAAGGARNEQFF
cdr3_nt: TGTGCCAGCAGTGGAGCGGCGGGGGGCGCGAGGAATGAGCAGTTCTTC

d_call: -
v_call: TRBV29-1
clone_size: -
j_call: TRBJ1-5
cdr3_aa: CSVELGEAGQPQHF
cdr3_nt: TGCAGCGTTGAATTGGGGGAGGCTGGCCAGCCCCAGCATTTT

d_call: -
v_call: TRBV5-6
clone_size: once
j_call: TRBJ2-7
cdr3_aa: CASSLDVSYEQYF
cdr3_nt: TGTGCCAGCAGCTTGGATGTCTCCTACGAGCAGTACTTC

d_call: -
v_call: TRBV5-1
clone_size: -
j_call: TRBJ2-3
cdr3_aa: CASSFVGDESTDTQYF
cdr3_nt: TGCGCCAGCAGCTTTGTGGGAGATGAAAGCACAGATACGCAGTATTTT

d_call: -
v_call: TRBV30
clone_size: -
j_call: TRBJ2-3
cdr3_aa: CAWSPEMNTDTQYF
cdr3_nt: TGTGCCTGGAGCCCCGAGATGAACACAGATACGCAGTATTTT

d_call: TRBD2
v_call: TRBV5-6
clone_size: once
j_call: TRBJ2-1
cdr3_aa: CASSPGTSSYNEQFF
cdr3_nt: TGTGCCAGCAGCCCGGGGACTAGCTCCTACAATGAGCAGTTCTTC

d_call: TRBD2
v_call: TRBV7-7
clone_size: -
j_call: TRBJ2-3
cdr3_aa: CASSRLAGPTLTDTQYF
cdr3_nt: TGTGCCAGCAGCCGACTAGCTGGTCCCACCCTGACAGATACGCAGTATTTT

d_call: TRBD1
v_call: TRBV2
clone_size: -
j_call: TRBJ2-5
cdr3_aa: CASLTGEETQYF
cdr3_nt: TGTGCCAGCCTGACAGGGGAAGAGACCCAGTACTTC

d_call: TRBD2
v_call: TRBV7-6
clone_size: -
j_call: TRBJ2-1
cdr3_aa: CASSSTSGIYNEQFF
cdr3_nt: TGTGCCAGCAGCTCGACTAGCGGGATCTACAATGAGCAGTTCTTC

d_call: -
v_call: TRBV7-9
clone_size: -
j_call: TRBJ1-4
cdr3_aa: CASSLVSGTNEKLFF
cdr3_nt: TGTGCCAGCAGCTTAGTTTCAGGGACTAATGAAAAACTGTTTTTT

d_call: TRBD1
v_call: TRBV6-1
clone_size: once
j_call: TRBJ2-5
cdr3_aa: CASRGGFGETQYF
cdr3_nt: TGTGCCAGCAGAGGGGGCTTTGGAGAGACCCAGTACTTC

d_call: -
v_call: TRBV2
clone_size: -
j_call: TRBJ2-1
cdr3_aa: CASSGRGRLYNEQFF
cdr3_nt: TGTGCCAGCAGCGGAAGAGGGAGACTGTACAATGAGCAGTTCTTC

d_call: -
v_call: TRBV14
clone_size: -
j_call: TRBJ2-1
cdr3_aa: CAGSQDRTRQFF
cdr3_nt: TGTGCCGGCAGCCAAGACCGGACTCGGCAGTTCTTC

d_call: TRBD2
v_call: TRBV19
clone_size: -
j_call: TRBJ2-1
cdr3_aa: CASSIASGTVTYNEQFF
cdr3_nt: TGTGCCAGTAGTATTGCTAGCGGGACGGTAACATACAATGAGCAGTTCTTC

d_call: TRBD2
v_call: TRBV2
clone_size: -
j_call: TRBJ2-1
cdr3_aa: CASFRGTRIDDEQFF
cdr3_nt: TGTGCCAGCTTCCGGGGGACTAGGATAGACGATGAGCAGTTCTTC

d_call: TRBD2
v_call: TRBV9
clone_size: once
j_call: TRBJ2-3
cdr3_aa: CASSDRGTSAEKDTQYF
cdr3_nt: TGTGCCAGCAGCGACCGGGGGACTAGCGCGGAGAAAGATACGCAGTATTTT

d_call: -
v_call: TRBV7-6
clone_size: -
j_call: TRBJ2-2
cdr3_aa: CASSLARGTGELFF
cdr3_nt: TGTGCCAGCAGCTTAGCCCGGGGCACCGGGGAGCTGTTTTTT

d_call: -
v_call: TRBV13
clone_size: -
j_call: TRBJ2-3
cdr3_aa: CASSPRTSKDTQYF
cdr3_nt: TGTGCCAGCAGCCCCCGAACTAGCAAAGATACGCAGTATTTT

d_call: -
v_call: TRBV9
clone_size: once
j_call: TRBJ1-6
cdr3_aa: CASSGRQLNNSPLHF
cdr3_nt: TGTGCCAGCAGCGGCCGACAGTTAAATAATTCACCCCTCCACTTT

d_call: -
v_call: TRBV4-1
clone_size: few
j_call: TRBJ2-6
cdr3_aa: CASSQELRGRGSGANVLTF
cdr3_nt: TGCGCCAGCAGCCAAGAACTTAGGGGGAGAGGGTCTGGGGCCAACGTCCTGACTTTC